Presented here are 20 T cell receptor beta chains from one specimen sequenced in a study of CD8+CD57+ T cells in acquired aplastic anemia. Genomic DNA constituted the template upon which TCR beta VDJ and CDR3 profiling was performed. TCRdb reprocessed the reads via MiXCR and lists one record per CDR3 protein. The sample holds about 160,000 distinct CDR3 sequences, roughly 47% seen once. Sample: sorted CD4+, CD8+, or CD8+CD57+ T cells (not recorded which) from PBMCs. The receptors were gathered from a human donor in good health.

This clonotype came up many times. The V call is TRBV6-5, the J call TRBJ1-1; no reliable D call. There are 12 residues in the CDR3. From germline, CDR1 is MNHEY and CDR2 SVGAGI. V lost 6 bases and J 10 bases, leaving 15 bases between the germline ends. The CDR3 here is CASRNPSVGAFF. CDR3 nucleotide sequence: TGTGCCAGCAGGAACCCCTCAGTGGGAGCTTTCTTT.

This clonotype appeared a single time. The chain combines TRBV5-4 with TRBJ1-1; D uncertain. V gave up 1 base and J gave up 0 bases, with 10 bases separating them. Germline V gene lookup returns CDR1 SGHNT and CDR2 YYREEE (reference sequence). The CDR3 runs 15 residues. The CDR3, as DNA: TGTGCCAGCAGCTTGTACAGCATAATGAACACTGAAGCTTTCTTT. Protein: CASSLYSIMNTEAFF. Combining the CDR3 with reference TRBV5-4 and TRBJ1-1 gives the whole variable domain ETGVTQSPTHLIKTRGQQVTLRCSSQSGHNTVSWYQQALGQGPQFIFQYYREEENGRGNFPPRFSGLQFPNYSSELNVNALELDDSALYLCASSLYSIMNTEAFFGQGTRLTVV.

This rearrangement joins TRBV3-1 to TRBJ1-5; maybe TRBD1 (5 bases). Per the germline V gene, CDR1 is LGHDT and CDR2 is YNNKEL (reference sequence). V lost 1 base and J lost 9, with 19 bases in between. CDR3 length: 16 residues. Here the CDR3 DNA reads TGTGCCAGCAGCCAAGGGTTCGCAGCGTCGGGGGGGCCCCAGCATTTT. Translated: CASSQGFAASGGPQHF.

This clonotype was seen at least ten times. The chain couples TRBV10-1 to TRBJ1-6; TRBD1 matches at 9 bases. This CDR3 is built from 16 residues. Germline lookup yields CDR1 WNHNN and CDR2 SYGVQD (reference sequence). The V gene end was trimmed by 6 bases and the J gene end by 7 bases; junction bases not matched to a gene: 10. CDR3 DNA sequence: TGCGCCAGCAGCGACAGGGGGGCATCTTGGAATTCACCCCTCCACTTT. This gives the protein CASSDRGASWNSPLHF.

The chain uses TRBV7-9 and TRBJ2-5; possibly TRBD1 for D (5 bases). The V gene lost 5 bases and the J gene lost 2 bases, with 9 bases spanning the gap. Germline assignment: CDR1 SEHNR and CDR2 FQNEAQ (reference sequence). This CDR3 contains 13 residues. As DNA, the CDR3 is TGTGCCAGCAGCCAAGACAGACAAGAGACCCAGTACTTC. Translated: CASSQDRQETQYF. The variable domain in full, with the rest retrieved from reference TRBV7-9 and TRBJ2-5, is DTGVSQNPRHKITKRGQNVTFRCDPISEHNRLYWYRQTLGQGPEFLTYFQNEAQLEKSRLLSDRFSAERPKGSFSTLEIQRTEQGDSAMYLCASSQDRQETQYFGPGTRLLVL.

V is TRBV20-1 and J is TRBJ2-1, with D possibly being TRBD1 (5 bases). Germline CDR1 reads DFQATT; CDR2 reads SNEGSKA (reference sequence). Trimming removed 6 bases from V and 5 bases from J, with 17 bases in between. The CDR3 sequence is 14 residues long. The CDR3 region has the DNA TGCAGTGCAACGAACTCCGAGACAGACAATGAGCAGTTCTTC. Its translation: CSATNSETDNEQFF.

The DNA for the CDR3 is TGTGCCACCAGCGATTGGGGGGGCGCGAACACCGGGGAGCTGTTTTTT. Translation: CATSDWGGANTGELFF. The chain recombines TRBV15 with TRBJ2-2; perhaps TRBD2 as D (7 bases). Per germline, CDR1 LNHNV and CDR2 YYDKDF (reference sequence). The V end lost 5 bases, the J end lost 0 bases, and 13 bases lay between the germline ends. The CDR3 extends over 16 amino acids. The full variable domain, its missing parts supplied by reference TRBV15 and TRBJ2-2, is DAMVIQNPRYQVTQFGKPVTLSCSQTLNHNVMYWYQQKSSQAPKLLFHYYDKDFNNEADTPDNFQSRRPNTSFCFLDIRSPGLGDTAMYLCATSDWGGANTGELFFGEGSRLTVL.

The chain links TRBV10-3 to TRBJ2-7; 8 nucleotides align to TRBD2. The CDR3 loop spans 15 amino acids. J was trimmed by 0 bases and V by 5 bases; bases with no gene match: 6. Germline values: CDR1 ENHRY, CDR2 SYGVKD. The CDR3 reads CAISRAGESSYEQYF. CDR3 nucleotide sequence: TGTGCCATCAGTCGAGCGGGGGAGAGCTCCTACGAGCAGTACTTC.

This clonotype was detected only a few times. This chain connects TRBV2 to TRBJ2-7; D remains ambiguous. The CDR3 is 14 residues long. With 8 bases removed from V and 3 bases from J, the gap between germline ends came to 17 bases. Germline V gene data show CDR1 as SNHLY and CDR2 as FYNNEI. The CDR3 DNA sequence: TGTGCCAGCCGGAGAAGTCACACGAACTACGAGCAGTACTTC. Its protein product is CASRRSHTNYEQYF.

This clonotype appeared many times. This chain uses TRBV24-1 with TRBJ1-2; D not certain. The V gene's germline CDR1 is KGHDR and CDR2 SFDVKD. V shed 3 bases and J shed 5 bases, with 6 bases lying between them. This CDR3 has 12 residues. The DNA for the CDR3 is TGTGCCACCAGTGATCCGGGGTATGGCTACACCTTC. Translation: CATSDPGYGYTF.

This rearrangement joins TRBV19 to TRBJ1-1, with D perhaps matching TRBD1 (6 bases). Germline values: CDR1 LNHDA, CDR2 SQIVND (reference sequence). V was cut by 5 bases and J by 3 bases, with 7 bases left in between. The CDR3 has 12 residues. This chain's CDR3 is CASSDRYTEAFF. In DNA, the CDR3 is TGTGCCAGTAGTGACAGGTACACTGAAGCTTTCTTT.

The sample holds many counts of this clonotype. This rearrangement joins TRBV2 to TRBJ2-3; weak D call: TRBD2 (7 bases). This CDR3 has 14 residues. Looked up from germline, CDR1 is SNHLY and CDR2 is FYNNEI. V lost 6 bases and J 6 bases, leaving 16 bases between the germline ends. For the CDR3, the DNA is TGTGCCAGCAGCTTTGCGGGGGCCTTTGATACGCAGTATTTT. Encoded protein: CASSFAGAFDTQYF.

The sample holds many counts of this clonotype. This chain links TRBV11-1 with TRBJ2-3; 8 nucleotides match TRBD1. This CDR3 region has 15 residues. Per germline, CDR1 SGHAT and CDR2 FQDESV (reference sequence). V lost 4 bases, J lost 2 bases, and 5 bases stayed unmatched. The CDR3 spells CASSSRTGPTDTQYF. The CDR3 DNA is TGTGCCAGCAGCTCTCGGACAGGGCCCACAGATACGCAGTATTTT.

This clonotype was found many times. V usage is TRBV12-3 or TRBV12-4 and J usage is TRBJ1-6, with a weak D call TRBD1 (6 bases). The ends were cut back, 5 bases at V and 6 bases at J, with 11 bases in the middle. The CDR3 contains 14 residues. In DNA form, the CDR3 reads TGTGCCAGCAGTGGGGGGCAGACTAATTCACCCCTCCACTTT. Protein sequence: CASSGGQTNSPLHF.

The table lists this clonotype with many counts. This chain connects TRBV20-1 to TRBJ2-1, with D possibly TRBD2 on 6 matching bases. The CDR3 sequence is 13 residues long. Germline V gives CDR1 DFQATT, CDR2 SNEGSKA (reference sequence). V shed 1 base and J shed 5 bases, with 9 bases lying between them. CDR3 DNA: TGCAGTGCTAGAGCGGGAGTGGACAATGAGCAGTTCTTC. Its translation: CSARAGVDNEQFF.

This clonotype was seen many times. The rearrangement uses TRBV20-1 and TRBJ2-3; the D gene is possibly TRBD2 (5 bases). In germline, CDR1 is DFQATT, CDR2 SNEGSKA (reference sequence). The CDR3 length is 14 residues. Trimming cost V 0 bases and J 8 bases, with 15 bases left between them. CDR3 bases: TGCAGTGCTAGAGATACTAGTGGGCCAGGTACGCAGTATTTT. This codes for CSARDTSGPGTQYF.

This clonotype was seen more than once but under ten times. V usage is TRBV9 and J usage is TRBJ2-1, with 11 bases lining up with TRBD2. Germline V gene lookup returns CDR1 SGDLS and CDR2 YYNGEE. CDR3 size: 14 residues. Trimming at V came to 5 bases and at J to 9 bases, leaving 7 bases not matched to a gene. The CDR3 loop reads CASSIAGGPFEQFF. The CDR3 DNA reads as TGTGCCAGCAGTATAGCGGGGGGGCCTTTTGAGCAGTTCTTC.

This clonotype has a single count. The chain carries TRBV25-1 and TRBJ1-6, with D perhaps matching TRBD1 (5 bases). Deletions cut 3 bases from V and 0 bases from J, with 9 bases between. Germline assignment: CDR1 MGHDK and CDR2 SYGVNS. This CDR3 has 16 amino acids. The CDR3, as DNA: TGTGCCAGCAGTGATGGGGGAGTCTCCTATAATTCACCCCTCCACTTT. Amino acid sequence: CASSDGGVSYNSPLHF. Filled out from reference TRBV25-1 and TRBJ1-6, the complete variable domain reads EADIYQTPRYLVIGTGKKITLECSQTMGHDKMYWYQQDPGMELHLIHYSYGVNSTEKGDLSSESTVSRIRTEHFPLTLESARPSHTSQYLCASSDGGVSYNSPLHFGNGTRLTVT.

This clonotype was picked up many times. For the CDR3, the DNA is TGTGCCAGCAGGACCTGGACTGACTATAATTCACCCCTCCACTTT. This encodes CASRTWTDYNSPLHF. The rearrangement uses TRBV2 and TRBJ1-6; D gene unclear. The CDR3 loop spans 15 amino acids. Trimming took off 6 bases at V and 3 bases at J, with 12 bases between the two ends. Germline CDR1 SNHLY, CDR2 FYNNEI.

This CDR3 reads CASSQRAGTDEQYF. Here the CDR3 DNA reads TGTGCCAGCAGCCAGAGAGCGGGAACAGACGAGCAGTACTTC. The V gene is TRBV4-2, the J gene TRBJ2-7; 7 nucleotides line up with TRBD2. The junction had 7 bases not matched to a gene; V was cut back by 3 bases and J by 5 bases. This CDR3 has 14 residues. Germline assignment: CDR1 LGHNA and CDR2 YNFKEQ.